This entry describes one TCR beta chain. Its antigen remains unknown. V lost 0 bases and J 4 bases, leaving 22 bases between the germline ends. The CDR3 has 19 residues. Germline V gene lookup returns CDR1 LGHNA and CDR2 YNFKEQ. These data originate in a study of cytomegalovirus exposure and HLA in healthy donors. Study-level points and caveats: Data from an earlier analysis indicated that most TCR beta V segments were productive either about 87% or about 30% of the time.

Use of 60 Vbeta and 13 Jbeta primers characterized the PCR. The repertoire was sequenced with immunoSEQ multiplex PCR; TCRdb's copy has only in-frame clones and lacks some. The sample shows about 160,000 clones, over 65% of them seen only once. The sequencing input was PBMCs. J is TRBJ1-5 and V is TRBV4-2; TRBD1 is a possible D gene (6 bases). This sequence originates from a woman aged 40 to 50 in good health and CMV-seropositive. The CDR3 DNA reads as TGTGCCAGCAGCCAAGATCACCCTAGTACAGGGTATGCGAATCAGCCCCAGCATTTT. Translation: CASSQDHPSTGYANQPQHF.